These 20 T cell receptor beta chains originate from one sample sequenced in a study of identical twins. Each CDR3 protein is one row after TCRdb ran MiXCR on the 5' RACE reads. The repertoire holds about 520,000 distinct CDR3 sequences, about 20% seen once, with under 0.95% in the top ten. Separately, the same data were catalogued under a study of T cells expressing NK-cell markers.

Sequencing was performed on CD4+ T cells sorted from blood. These TCRs come from a woman aged 18-35 years in good health.

In its sample, this clonotype was seen a few times. This rearrangement joins TRBV5-1 to TRBJ2-7, with a weak D call TRBD2 (5 bases). V was clipped by 0 bases and J by 3 bases, with 13 bases between them. The CDR3 spans 15 residues. Germline CDR1 and CDR2: SGHRS and YFSETQ. The CDR3, as DNA: TGCGCCAGCAGCTTGGCCCCGGGATCGTACTACGAGCAGTACTTC. This gives the protein CASSLAPGSYYEQYF.

In this sample, this clonotype turned up a few times. The gene calls are TRBV20-1 and TRBJ2-5; 11 nucleotides line up with TRBD1. Germline CDR1 reads DFQATT; CDR2 reads SNEGSKA (reference sequence). The CDR3 runs 12 residues. Trimming cost V 6 bases and J 10 bases; bases outside gene matches: 7. Here the CDR3 reads CSATGTGGIQYF. The DNA for the CDR3 is TGCAGTGCAACCGGGACAGGGGGTATCCAGTACTTC.

Many counts were recorded for this clonotype. The chain has TRBV20-1 and TRBJ1-6; tentative D call: TRBD1 (6 bases). The CDR3 has 15 residues. V was pared by 0 bases and J by 7 bases, with 13 bases between. CDR1 is DFQATT and CDR2 is SNEGSKA in the germline V gene (reference sequence). The CDR3, as DNA: TGCAGTGCTAGAGATACAGGGACGGGGAATTCACCCCTCCACTTT. This translates into CSARDTGTGNSPLHF.

The table lists this clonotype with a few counts. The J gene is TRBJ1-1, the V gene TRBV5-1, with D tentatively TRBD1 (5 bases). Germline assignment: CDR1 SGHRS and CDR2 YFSETQ. This CDR3 has 15 residues. The V gene lost 0 bases and the J gene lost 4 bases, with 13 bases spanning the gap. CDR3 protein: CASSLGQGGSTEAFF. The CDR3 DNA reads TGCGCCAGCAGCTTGGGGCAGGGAGGGAGCACTGAAGCTTTCTTT.

The rearrangement uses TRBV20-1 and TRBJ1-3; possible D gene TRBD1, 6 bases. Trimming shortened V by 7 bases and J by 3 bases, and 10 bases separated the two germline ends. In germline, CDR1 is DFQATT, CDR2 SNEGSKA (reference sequence). The CDR3 is 12 residues long. DNA for the CDR3: TGCAGTGTCCCGGGACATGGAAACACCATATATTTT. Encoded protein: CSVPGHGNTIYF.

This clonotype was recorded at least ten times. The chain combines TRBV2 with TRBJ2-1; 10 bases agree with TRBD2. Per the germline V gene, CDR1 is SNHLY and CDR2 is FYNNEI. The V and J ends lost 8 bases and 10 bases, in that order; junction bases with no gene match: 11. The CDR3 has 14 residues. CDR3 region: CASAPGLAFSEQFF. CDR3 in DNA: TGTGCCAGCGCGCCGGGACTAGCGTTCTCAGAGCAGTTCTTC.

The chain links TRBV18 to TRBJ2-2, with D unresolved. The germline V gene encodes CDR1 KGHSH and CDR2 LQKENI. With 4 bases removed from V and 5 bases from J, the gap between germline ends came to 11 bases. This CDR3 is 14 amino acids long. The CDR3, as DNA: TGTGCCAGCTCACAAAACGCGTGGACCGGGGAGCTGTTTTTT. Protein sequence: CASSQNAWTGELFF.

This clonotype occurred many times. V usage is TRBV10-3 and J usage is TRBJ2-7, with TRBD1 matching 7 bases. The trim removed 6 bases at V and 5 bases at J, leaving 4 bases unmatched. The V gene's germline CDR1 is ENHRY and CDR2 SYGVKD. The CDR3 loop spans 12 amino acids. CDR3 coding DNA: TGTGCCATCAGGCAGGGGGATGACGAGCAGTACTTC. Residues: CAIRQGDDEQYF.

The chain joins TRBV7-9 to TRBJ2-7; tentative D call: TRBD1 (6 bases). The CDR3 loop spans 14 amino acids. V was shortened by 4 bases and J by 6 bases, with 16 bases between the two germline ends. CDR1 and CDR2 (germline): SEHNR, FQNEAQ (reference sequence). The CDR3 sequence is CASSSNRDSLEQYF. The CDR3 bases are TGTGCCAGCAGCTCTAACAGGGATTCCCTCGAGCAGTACTTC.

The chain employs TRBV4-3 and TRBJ2-6, with D unresolved. The germline V gene encodes CDR1 LGHNA and CDR2 YSLEER. With 1 base removed from V and 0 bases from J, the gap between germline ends came to 10 bases. The CDR3 contains 17 residues. In DNA, the CDR3 is TGCGCCAGCAGCCAAGGATACACGGCCTCTGGGGCCAACGTCCTGACTTTC. Translated: CASSQGYTASGANVLTF.

The chain uses TRBV2 and TRBJ2-2; a possible D gene is TRBD2 (7 bases). CDR3 size: 15 residues. Germline V gene data show CDR1 as SNHLY and CDR2 as FYNNEI. Trimming shortened V by 8 bases and J by 6 bases, and 19 bases separated the two germline ends. CDR3 region: CASRLDSGESGELFF. CDR3 in DNA: TGTGCCAGCCGCTTGGACAGCGGGGAGTCCGGGGAGCTGTTTTTT. Drawing the rest from reference TRBV2 and TRBJ2-2, the complete variable domain is EPEVTQTPSHQVTQMGQEVILRCVPISNHLYFYWYRQILGQKVEFLVSFYNNEISEKSEIFDDQFSVERPDGSNFTLKIRSTKLEDSAMYFCASRLDSGESGELFFGEGSRLTVL.

The genes are TRBV20-1 and TRBJ1-2; D possibly corresponds to TRBD1 (6 bases). Germline CDR1 reads DFQATT; CDR2 reads SNEGSKA (reference sequence). There are 15 residues in the CDR3. V lost 6 bases and J 2 bases, leaving 19 bases between the germline ends. The CDR3 sequence is CSAKGGQIKNYGYTF. The CDR3 DNA is TGCAGTGCGAAGGGCGGACAGATTAAAAACTATGGCTACACCTTC.

This clonotype was detected only a few times. The rearrangement links TRBV12-3 or TRBV12-4 to TRBJ2-6, with D tentatively TRBD1 or TRBD2 (6 bases each). The CDR3 covers 17 residues. Trimming shortened V by 4 bases and J by 3 bases, and 16 bases separated the two germline ends. DNA for the CDR3: TGTGCCAGCAGTTCACGAGGGGGGAAGGATGGGGCCAACGTCCTGACTTTC. It translates to CASSSRGGKDGANVLTF.

This clonotype was picked up many times. The chain carries TRBV12-3 or TRBV12-4 and TRBJ2-1; 9 bases map to TRBD2. The length of the CDR3 is 15 residues. The V gene end was trimmed by 6 bases and the J gene end by 4 bases; junction bases not matched to a gene: 7. The CDR3 nucleotides are TGTGCCAGCAGGCTACTAGCGGGTTATTACAATGAGCAGTTCTTC. It specifies CASRLLAGYYNEQFF.

CDR3 sequence (DNA): TGCAGTGCTAGAGTCTCCTACAATGAGCAGTTCTTC. Its protein is CSARVSYNEQFF. The rearrangement uses TRBV20-1 and TRBJ2-1; D unresolved. The V end was cut by 1 base, the J end by 0 bases, with 1 base between. The CDR3 sequence is 12 residues long. Germline CDR1 reads DFQATT; CDR2 reads SNEGSKA (reference sequence).

This clonotype occurred a few times. The J gene is TRBJ2-1, the V gene TRBV27, with D perhaps given as TRBD1 or TRBD2 (5 bases each). Germline V gives CDR1 MNHEY, CDR2 SMNVEV (reference sequence). CDR3 size: 15 residues. V was trimmed by 10 bases and J by 0 bases, leaving 16 bases between them. The CDR3 is CATDRWGSSYNEQFF. The CDR3, as DNA: TGTGCCACCGACCGTTGGGGGTCCTCCTACAATGAGCAGTTCTTC.

The sample holds one count of this clonotype. The chain carries TRBV6-1 and TRBJ1-1, with no clear D. CDR1 MNHNS and CDR2 SASEGT come from the germline V gene. The V and J ends lost 7 bases and 3 bases respectively, with 18 bases between them. This CDR3 is 15 amino acids long. The CDR3 sequence: CASTTTFGRDTEAFF. CDR3 coding DNA: TGTGCCAGCACCACAACATTCGGAAGGGACACTGAAGCTTTCTTT.

The genes are TRBV4-1 and TRBJ2-3, with D possibly TRBD1 on 7 matching bases. Trimming pared 3 bases from V and 14 bases from J, leaving 21 bases between. The CDR3 is 14 residues long. CDR1 and CDR2 (germline): MGHRA, YSYEKL. CDR3 in amino acids: CASSHPTGAPGVYF. As DNA, the CDR3 is TGCGCCAGCAGCCACCCAACAGGGGCCCCGGGGGTGTATTTT.

This clonotype was counted only a few times. This rearrangement joins TRBV15 to TRBJ2-5; D gene ambiguous. Trimming took 4 bases from V and 2 from J, leaving 5 bases between them. The CDR3 covers 12 residues. In germline, CDR1 is LNHNV, CDR2 YYDKDF (reference sequence). In DNA, the CDR3 is TGTGCCACCAGCAACTTTCAAGAGACCCAGTACTTC. Its protein is CATSNFQETQYF.

This clonotype was picked up a small number of times. This rearrangement joins TRBV5-1 to TRBJ1-2; TRBD1 aligns across 8 bases. V lost 4 bases to trimming and J lost 8 bases; unmatched junction nucleotides: 13. Germline CDR1 and CDR2: SGHRS and YFSETQ. The CDR3 loop spans 15 amino acids. As DNA, the CDR3 is TGCGCCAGCAGCCCGAATCGCGAACCAGGGGGCGGCTACACCTTC. This codes for CASSPNREPGGGYTF.